Shown below are 4 T cell receptor beta chains from a single sample sequenced in a study of cytotoxic CD8 clonotypes in ibrutinib-treated CLL. This table comes from immunoSEQ multiplex PCR, and its TCRdb copy is limited to in-frame clones, with some not included. The sample lists 250,000 to 350,000 clones, 76% occurring once. This material consisted of PBMCs, taken at disease progression, from a patient treated with ibrutinib. These receptors came from a human donor with chronic lymphocytic leukemia.

This sequence joins TRBV18 and TRBJ1-2; D perhaps matches TRBD1 (6 bases). Germline assignment: CDR1 KGHSH and CDR2 LQKENI. V was trimmed by 3 bases and J by 7 bases, leaving 18 bases between them. The CDR3 has 15 residues. The CDR3 region has the DNA TGTGCCAGCTCACCCGGGGGGGCGGACAGAAGTGGCTACACCTTC. As protein: CASSPGGADRSGYTF.

V usage is TRBV11-3 and J usage is TRBJ1-5; 7 bases are shared with TRBD1. The CDR3 sequence is 18 residues long. CDR1 and CDR2 from the germline V gene are SGHNT and YENEEA. After removal of 1 base from V and 2 bases from J, the junction contained 11 bases not matched to a gene. CDR3 region: CASSLALGQGVRNQPQHF. The DNA for the CDR3 is TGTGCCAGCAGCTTAGCCCTTGGGCAGGGGGTTCGCAATCAGCCCCAGCATTTT.

The V and J genes are TRBV7-6 and TRBJ2-7, with D tentatively TRBD1 or TRBD2 (6 bases each). Germline V CDR1 and CDR2: SGHVS, FNYEAQ. This CDR3 has 11 residues. Trimming pared 8 bases from V and 7 bases from J, leaving 12 bases between. The CDR3 loop reads CASGGPWEQYF. The CDR3 DNA sequence: TGTGCCAGCGGGGGGCCGTGGGAGCAGTACTTC.

The chain is built from TRBV28 and TRBJ1-4; no clear D. CDR1 and CDR2 from the germline V gene are MDHEN and SYDVKM. V was trimmed by 2 bases and J by 5 bases, leaving 18 bases between them. CDR3 length: 17 residues. DNA of the CDR3: TGTGCCAGCAGTTTACTTCGGTCGGCGGCTAAGAATGAAAAACTGTTTTTT. Its protein product is CASSLLRSAAKNEKLFF.